These 2 T cell receptor beta chains originate from one sample sequenced in a study of T cells in Graves' hyperthyroidism and ophthalmopathy. It was RNA transcripts that yielded the amplified TCR beta CDR3 regions. The primer set for the first-round RT-PCR of the TCR CDR3 was HTBI. TCRdb called the multiplex PCR reads again in MiXCR, with one record for every CDR3 protein. The sample yields about 590,000 distinct CDR3 sequences, 15% to 19% seen once. The sequencing sample was made of blood. These receptors were collected from a woman between 25 and 40 years old with Graves' hyperthyroidism.

This chain joins TRBV11-2 and TRBJ2-7; D is uncertain. Trimming removed 0 bases from V and 3 bases from J, with 15 bases in between. Germline V gene lookup returns CDR1 SGHAT and CDR2 FQNNGV. The CDR3 contains 16 residues. The CDR3 is CASSLDWSRLGYEQYF. The DNA for the CDR3 is TGTGCCAGCAGCTTAGATTGGTCCAGGTTAGGCTACGAGCAGTACTTC. Combining the CDR3 with reference TRBV11-2 and TRBJ2-7 gives the whole variable domain EAGVAQSPRYKIIEKRQSVAFWCNPISGHATLYWYQQILGQGPKLLIQFQNNGVVDDSQLPKDRFSAERLKGVDSTLKIQPAKLEDSAVYLCASSLDWSRLGYEQYFGPGTRLTVT.

V usage is TRBV19 and J usage is TRBJ2-7; 9 bases line up with TRBD2. The closer fit of TRBJ2-1 to the DNA end suggests the J call may be wrong. Germline V gene sequence: CDR1 LNHDA, CDR2 SQIVND (reference sequence). The CDR3 has 13 residues. CDR3 sequence: CASRGLASFEQFF. For the CDR3, the DNA is TGTGCCAGTAGGGGACTAGCATCGTTCGAGCAGTTCTTC.